This TCR beta chain came from a study of T cell changes during pregnancy in multiple sclerosis. CDR1 is SEHNR, CDR2 FQNEAQ, per germline (reference sequence). This CDR3 is 18 amino acids long. After removal of 0 bases from V and 3 bases from J, the junction contained 5 bases not matched to a gene. Profiled with immunoSEQ multiplex PCR; TCRdb holds only in-frame clones, not every one. The sample holds over 70,000 clones, around 92% seen once. This clonotype originated in a female donor in good health, enrolled as a control in a pregnancy study. The chain is built from TRBV7-9 and TRBJ1-6; 10 positions agree with TRBD1. The input for sequencing was peripheral blood, taken in the third trimester of pregnancy. For the CDR3, the DNA is TGTGCCAGCAGCTTAGCGGGGACAGGGGCTGTCTATAATTCACCCCTCCACTTT. Amino acid sequence: CASSLAGTGAVYNSPLHF.